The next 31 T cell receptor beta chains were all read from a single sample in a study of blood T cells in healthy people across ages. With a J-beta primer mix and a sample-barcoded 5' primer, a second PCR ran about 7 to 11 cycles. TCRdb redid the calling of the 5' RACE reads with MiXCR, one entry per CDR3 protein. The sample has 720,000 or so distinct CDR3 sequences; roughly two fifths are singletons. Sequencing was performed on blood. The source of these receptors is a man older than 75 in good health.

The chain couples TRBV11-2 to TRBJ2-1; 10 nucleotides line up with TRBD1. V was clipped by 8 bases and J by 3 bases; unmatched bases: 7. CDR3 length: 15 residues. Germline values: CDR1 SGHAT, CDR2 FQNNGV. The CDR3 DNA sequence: TGTGCCAGCGGGCCGGGACAGGGGATCTACAATGAGCAGTTCTTC. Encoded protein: CASGPGQGIYNEQFF. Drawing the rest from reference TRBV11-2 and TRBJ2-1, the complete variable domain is EAGVAQSPRYKIIEKRQSVAFWCNPISGHATLYWYQQILGQGPKLLIQFQNNGVVDDSQLPKDRFSAERLKGVDSTLKIQPAKLEDSAVYLCASGPGQGIYNEQFFGPGTRLTVL.

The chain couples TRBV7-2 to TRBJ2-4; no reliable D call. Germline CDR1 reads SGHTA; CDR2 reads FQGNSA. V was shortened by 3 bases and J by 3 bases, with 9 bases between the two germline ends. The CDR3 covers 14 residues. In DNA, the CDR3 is TGTGCCAGCAGCTTCCCAGGTGGCAAAAACATTCAGTACTTC. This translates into CASSFPGGKNIQYF.

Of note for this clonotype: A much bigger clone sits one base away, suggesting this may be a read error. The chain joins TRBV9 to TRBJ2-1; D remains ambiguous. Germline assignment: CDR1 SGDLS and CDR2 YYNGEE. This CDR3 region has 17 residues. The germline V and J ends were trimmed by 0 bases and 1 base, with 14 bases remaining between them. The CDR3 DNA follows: TGTGCCAGCAGCGTAGTACCCCTCGCGAGGTCCTACAATGAGCAGTTCTTC. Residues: CASSVVPLARSYNEQFF.

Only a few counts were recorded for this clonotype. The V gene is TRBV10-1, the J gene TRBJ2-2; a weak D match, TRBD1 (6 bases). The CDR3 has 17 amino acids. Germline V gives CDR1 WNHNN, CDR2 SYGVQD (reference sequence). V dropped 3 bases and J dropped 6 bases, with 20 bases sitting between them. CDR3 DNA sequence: TGCGCCAGCAGTGATCCAAGGGGGACCAACCGCCCCGGGGAGCTGTTTTTT. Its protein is CASSDPRGTNRPGELFF.

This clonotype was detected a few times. CDR3: CASSQSSGTYEQYF. The CDR3 DNA reads TGTGCCAGCAGCCAATCTAGCGGGACCTACGAGCAGTACTTC. The chain links TRBV4-2 to TRBJ2-7; the match to TRBD2 covers 9 bases. Germline lookup yields CDR1 LGHNA and CDR2 YNFKEQ. The CDR3 is 14 residues long. The J segment lost 2 bases and the V segment lost 2 bases, leaving 1 base of the junction unmatched.

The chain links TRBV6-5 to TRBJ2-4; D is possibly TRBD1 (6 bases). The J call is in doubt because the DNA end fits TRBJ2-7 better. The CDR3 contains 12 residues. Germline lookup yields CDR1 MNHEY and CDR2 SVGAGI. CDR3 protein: CASMRTAYEQYF. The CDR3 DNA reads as TGTGCCAGCATGCGGACAGCATACGAGCAGTACTTC.

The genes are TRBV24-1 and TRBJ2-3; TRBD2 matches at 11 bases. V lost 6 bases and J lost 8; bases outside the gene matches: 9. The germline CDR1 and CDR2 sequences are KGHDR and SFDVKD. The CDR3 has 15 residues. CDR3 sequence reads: CATSTSGGRSGTQYF. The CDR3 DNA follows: TGTGCCACCAGTACTAGCGGGGGAAGGTCAGGTACGCAGTATTTT.

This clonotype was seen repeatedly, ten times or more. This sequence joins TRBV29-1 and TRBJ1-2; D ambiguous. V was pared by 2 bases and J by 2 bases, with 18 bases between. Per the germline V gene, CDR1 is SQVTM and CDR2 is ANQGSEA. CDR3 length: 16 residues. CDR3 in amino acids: CSVETSAGIPNYGYTF. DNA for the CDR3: TGCAGCGTTGAAACCTCTGCGGGGATACCGAACTATGGCTACACCTTC. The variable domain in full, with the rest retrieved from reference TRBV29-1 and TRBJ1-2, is SAVISQKPSRDICQRGTSLTIQCQVDSQVTMMFWYRQQPGQSLTLIATANQGSEATYESGFVIDKFPISRPNLTFSTLTVSNMSPEDSSIYLCSVETSAGIPNYGYTFGSGTRLTVV.

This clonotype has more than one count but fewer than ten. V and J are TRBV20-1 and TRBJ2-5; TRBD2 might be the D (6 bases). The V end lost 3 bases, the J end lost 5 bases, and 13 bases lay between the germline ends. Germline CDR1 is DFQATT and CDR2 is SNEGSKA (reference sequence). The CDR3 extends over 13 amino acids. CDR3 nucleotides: TGCAGTGCTAGCCCTCGGAGGGCGGAGACCCAGTACTTC. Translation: CSASPRRAETQYF.

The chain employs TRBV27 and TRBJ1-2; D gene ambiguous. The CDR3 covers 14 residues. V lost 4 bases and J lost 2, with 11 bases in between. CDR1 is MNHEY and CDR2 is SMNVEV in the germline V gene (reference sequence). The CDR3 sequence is CASSSPGSNYGYTF. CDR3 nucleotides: TGTGCCAGCAGTTCCCCGGGTAGCAACTATGGCTACACCTTC.

CDR3 nucleotide sequence: TGTGCCAGCAGCATGGGCATCCCCTACGAGCAGTACTTC. As protein: CASSMGIPYEQYF. This chain connects TRBV27 to TRBJ2-7; no clear D. V shed 6 bases and J shed 2 bases, with 11 bases lying between them. The CDR3 has 13 residues. Germline V gives CDR1 MNHEY, CDR2 SMNVEV (reference sequence).

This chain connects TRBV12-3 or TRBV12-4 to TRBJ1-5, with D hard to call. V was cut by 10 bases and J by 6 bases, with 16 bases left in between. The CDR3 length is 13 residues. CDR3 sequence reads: CATTAAIGQPQHF. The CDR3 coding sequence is TGTGCCACTACGGCCGCCATCGGTCAGCCCCAGCATTTT.

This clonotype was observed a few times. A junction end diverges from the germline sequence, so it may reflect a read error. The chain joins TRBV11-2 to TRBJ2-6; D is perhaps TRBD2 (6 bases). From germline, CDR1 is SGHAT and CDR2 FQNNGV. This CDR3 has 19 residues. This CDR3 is CASSLEGWGVYSGANVLTF. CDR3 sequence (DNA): TGTGCCAGCAGCCTAGAGGGTTGGGGGGTCTACTCTGGGGCCAACGTCCTGACTTTC.

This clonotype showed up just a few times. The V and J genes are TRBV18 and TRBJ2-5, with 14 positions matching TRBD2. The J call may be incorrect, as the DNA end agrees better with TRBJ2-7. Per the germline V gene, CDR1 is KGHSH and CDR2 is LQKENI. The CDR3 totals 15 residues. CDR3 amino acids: CASSQTSGRAHEQYF. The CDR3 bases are TGTGCCAGCTCGCAGACTAGCGGGAGGGCCCACGAGCAGTACTTC.

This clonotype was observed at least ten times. Here the CDR3 DNA reads TGTGCCAGCAGCGAGACTCCGGGACTAGGGGGTTCACCCCTCCACTTT. Translated: CASSETPGLGGSPLHF. The rearrangement links TRBV5-5 to TRBJ1-6; D possibly corresponds to TRBD1 (6 bases). The CDR3 extends over 16 amino acids. CDR1 and CDR2 from the germline V gene are SGHKS and YYEKEE (reference sequence). Trimming cost V 4 bases and J 9 bases, with 20 bases left between them.

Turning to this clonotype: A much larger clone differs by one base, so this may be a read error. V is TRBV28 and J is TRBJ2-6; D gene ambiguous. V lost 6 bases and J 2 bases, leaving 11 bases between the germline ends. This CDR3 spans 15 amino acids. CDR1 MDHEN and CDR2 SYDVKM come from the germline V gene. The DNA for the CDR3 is TGTGCCAGCAGCTTACACGACCCTGGGGCCAACGTCCTGACTTTC. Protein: CASSLHDPGANVLTF.

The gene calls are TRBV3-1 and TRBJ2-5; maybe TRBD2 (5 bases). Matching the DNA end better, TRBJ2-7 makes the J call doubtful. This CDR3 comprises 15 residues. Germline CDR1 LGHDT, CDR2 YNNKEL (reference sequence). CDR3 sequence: CASSQGLTITYEQYF. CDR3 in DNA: TGTGCCAGCAGCCAAGGACTAACCATAACCTACGAGCAGTACTTC.

The CDR3 loop reads CASSYSTWDRGQMNTEAFF. DNA for the CDR3: TGTGCCAGCAGTTACTCGACATGGGACAGGGGGCAGATGAACACTGAAGCTTTCTTT. The chain combines TRBV6-5 with TRBJ1-1, with 12 positions matching TRBD1. Trimming cost V 0 bases and J 0 bases; bases outside gene matches: 8. CDR1 and CDR2 (germline): MNHEY, SVGAGI. The CDR3 is 19 residues long.

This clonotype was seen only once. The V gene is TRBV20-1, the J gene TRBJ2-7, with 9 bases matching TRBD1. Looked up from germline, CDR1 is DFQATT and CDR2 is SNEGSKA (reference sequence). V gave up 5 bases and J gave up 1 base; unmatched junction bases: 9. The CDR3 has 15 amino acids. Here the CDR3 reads CSAGPRTGESYEQYF. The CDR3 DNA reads TGCAGTGCTGGACCTCGGACAGGGGAATCCTACGAGCAGTACTTC.

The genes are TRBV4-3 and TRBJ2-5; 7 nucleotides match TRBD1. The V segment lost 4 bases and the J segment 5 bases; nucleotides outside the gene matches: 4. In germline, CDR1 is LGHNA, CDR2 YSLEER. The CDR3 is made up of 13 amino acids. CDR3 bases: TGCGCCAGCAGCCCGACAGGGTTTGAGACCCAGTACTTC. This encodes CASSPTGFETQYF.

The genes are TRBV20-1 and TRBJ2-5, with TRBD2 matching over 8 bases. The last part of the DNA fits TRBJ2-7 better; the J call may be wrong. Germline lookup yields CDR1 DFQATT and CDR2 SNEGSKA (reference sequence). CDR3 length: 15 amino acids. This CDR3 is CSASLGGSGRSEQYF. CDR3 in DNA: TGCAGTGCTTCCCTCGGAGGAAGCGGGAGAAGCGAGCAGTACTTC.

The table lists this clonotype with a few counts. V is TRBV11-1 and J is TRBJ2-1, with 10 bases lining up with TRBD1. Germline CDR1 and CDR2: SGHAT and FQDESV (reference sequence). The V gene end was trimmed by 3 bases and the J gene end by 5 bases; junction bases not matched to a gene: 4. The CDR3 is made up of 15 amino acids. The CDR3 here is CASSLTGGVDNEQFF. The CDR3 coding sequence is TGTGCCAGCAGCTTGACAGGGGGCGTGGACAATGAGCAGTTCTTC. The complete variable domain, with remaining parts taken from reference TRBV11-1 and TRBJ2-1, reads EAEVAQSPRYKITEKSQAVAFWCDPISGHATLYWYRQILGQGPELLVQFQDESVVDDSQLPKDRFSAERLKGVDSTLKIQPAELGDSAMYLCASSLTGGVDNEQFFGPGTRLTVL.

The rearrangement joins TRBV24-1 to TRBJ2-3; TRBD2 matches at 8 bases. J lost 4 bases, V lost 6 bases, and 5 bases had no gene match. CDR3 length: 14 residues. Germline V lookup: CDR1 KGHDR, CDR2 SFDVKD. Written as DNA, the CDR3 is TGTGCCACCAGTTCAAGCGGGAGATCAGATACGCAGTATTTT. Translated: CATSSSGRSDTQYF.

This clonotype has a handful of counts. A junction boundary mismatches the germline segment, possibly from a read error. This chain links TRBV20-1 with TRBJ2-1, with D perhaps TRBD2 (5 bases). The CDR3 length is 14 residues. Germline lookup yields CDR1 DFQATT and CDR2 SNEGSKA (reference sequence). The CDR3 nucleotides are TGCAGTGCTAGACCCGACTACTCCTACAATGAGCGGTTCTTC. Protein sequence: CSARPDYSYNERFF.

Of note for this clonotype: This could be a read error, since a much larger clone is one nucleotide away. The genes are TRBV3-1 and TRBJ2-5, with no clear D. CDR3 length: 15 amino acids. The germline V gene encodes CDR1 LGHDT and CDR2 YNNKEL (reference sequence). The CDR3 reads CVSSQSRSETETQYF. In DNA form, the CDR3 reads TGTGTCAGCAGCCAAAGTAGGAGCGAGACAGAGACCCAGTACTTC.

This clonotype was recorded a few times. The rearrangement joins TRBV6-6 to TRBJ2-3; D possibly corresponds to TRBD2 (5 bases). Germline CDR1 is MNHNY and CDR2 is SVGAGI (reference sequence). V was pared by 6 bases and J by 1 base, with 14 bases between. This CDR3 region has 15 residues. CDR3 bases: TGTGCCAGCAGCCCCCGAGGTAGCGGCACAGATACGCAGTATTTT. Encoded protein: CASSPRGSGTDTQYF.

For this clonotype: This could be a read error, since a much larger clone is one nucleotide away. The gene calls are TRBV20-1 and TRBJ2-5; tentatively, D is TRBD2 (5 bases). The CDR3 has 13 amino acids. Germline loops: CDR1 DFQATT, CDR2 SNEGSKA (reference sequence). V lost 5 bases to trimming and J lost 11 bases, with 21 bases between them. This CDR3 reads CSARREAKWEQYF. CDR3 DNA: TGCAGTGCTCGGAGAGAGGCGAAATGGGAGCAGTACTTC.

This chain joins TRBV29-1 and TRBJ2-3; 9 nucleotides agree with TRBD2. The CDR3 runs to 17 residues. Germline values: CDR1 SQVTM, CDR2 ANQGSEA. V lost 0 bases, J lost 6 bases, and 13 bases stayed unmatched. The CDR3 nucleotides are TGCAGCGTTGAAGATTGGCTAGCGGGACTTCTGCGGGATACGCAGTATTTT. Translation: CSVEDWLAGLLRDTQYF.

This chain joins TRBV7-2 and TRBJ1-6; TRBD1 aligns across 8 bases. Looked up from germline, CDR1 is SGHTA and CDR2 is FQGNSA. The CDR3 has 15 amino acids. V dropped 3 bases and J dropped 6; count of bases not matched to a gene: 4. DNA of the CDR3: TGTGCCAGCAGCTTGACAGGGGAGCTTAATTCACCCCTCCACTTT. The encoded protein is CASSLTGELNSPLHF.

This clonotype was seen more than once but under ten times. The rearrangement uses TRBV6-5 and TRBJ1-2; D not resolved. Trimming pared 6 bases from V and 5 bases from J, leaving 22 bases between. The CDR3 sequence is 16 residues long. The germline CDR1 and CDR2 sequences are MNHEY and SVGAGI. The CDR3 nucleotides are TGTGCCAGCAGGCATACCCCTAGGACGGGAGATTATGGCTACACCTTC. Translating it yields CASRHTPRTGDYGYTF.

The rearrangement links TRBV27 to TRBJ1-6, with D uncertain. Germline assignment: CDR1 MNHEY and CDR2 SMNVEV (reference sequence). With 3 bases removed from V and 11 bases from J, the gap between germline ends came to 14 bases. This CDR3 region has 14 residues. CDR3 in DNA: TGTGCCAGCAGTTTTAGTCGGCAGCGTACACCCCTCCACTTT. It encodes CASSFSRQRTPLHF.